The TCR beta chain described here comes from a study of cytomegalovirus exposure and HLA in healthy donors. General study findings and limits: Data from an earlier analysis indicated that most TCR beta V segments were productive either about 90% or about 30% of the time. According to a later analysis, most TCR beta chains associated with CMV appeared HLA-restricted. Later on, an analysis showed TCR association rates differing by HLA locus, with DRB1 the most and HLA-C the fewest.

With respect to this clone: Antigen specificity is unknown.

Donors were nominally healthy when sampled, though unrecorded immune exposures were likely. PCR employed 60 Vbeta and 13 Jbeta primers. Produced via immunoSEQ multiplex PCR; TCRdb's table is partial and in-frame only. The sample lists roughly 200,000 clones, roughly 86% occurring once. The CDR3 contains 18 residues. Trimming removed 1 base from V and 0 bases from J, with 15 bases in between. In germline, CDR1 is SGHVS, CDR2 FQNEAQ. The J gene is TRBJ1-4, the V gene TRBV7-8; tentatively, D is TRBD1 (5 bases). This receptor was obtained from a man aged 35 to 55 in good health and CMV-seropositive. Sequences were obtained from PBMCs. CDR3 loop: CASSLGGVTLTTNEKLFF. The CDR3 nucleotides are TGTGCCAGCAGCTTAGGGGGGGTGACTCTCACAACTAATGAAAAACTGTTTTTT.